A selection of T cell receptor beta chains follows, all from one sample in a study of Graves' ophthalmopathy and Graves' hyperthyroidism. TCRdb re-derived calls from the multiplex PCR reads in MiXCR, one entry per CDR3 protein. This sample has roughly 400,000 distinct CDR3 sequences, with 17% found just once. The sequencing sample was made of peripheral blood. The receptors stem from an adult woman with stable Graves' hyperthyroidism. Each CDR3 is given with its conserved first and last residue. The D gene is left open where the match is weak. Only some rows state a clone size, as once, few, many or a class for expanded clones.

j_call,clone_size,d_call,v_call,cdr3_length,cdr3_aa,cdr3_nt
TRBJ2-7,many,-,TRBV15,12,CATSRGTYEQYF,TGTGCCACCAGCAGAGGAACCTACGAGCAGTACTTC
TRBJ2-7,many,-,TRBV4-3,13,CASSQGGGFEQYF,TGCGCCAGCAGCCAAGGAGGTGGTTTTGAGCAGTACTTC
TRBJ2-7,many,TRBD2,TRBV6-1,18,CASSEQPPGSGASNEQYF,TGTGCCAGCAGTGAACAACCCCCGGGTAGCGGGGCCTCTAACGAGCAGTACTTC
TRBJ2-5,many,TRBD2,TRBV7-8,16,CASSPGHGLVQETQYF,TGTGCCAGCAGCCCAGGACACGGACTAGTCCAAGAGACCCAGTACTTC
TRBJ2-2,-,TRBD2,TRBV29-1,15,CSAVAGGTNTGELFF,TGCAGCGCGGTAGCGGGAGGCACGAACACCGGGGAGCTGTTTTTT
TRBJ1-1,-,-,TRBV19,14,CASKGQTSGTEAFF,TGTGCCTCAAAAGGACAGACTAGTGGCACTGAAGCTTTCTTT
TRBJ2-7,-,-,TRBV4-1,16,CASSQDSGQAGYEQYF,TGCGCCAGCAGCCAAGATTCAGGCCAAGCTGGCTACGAGCAGTACTTC
TRBJ1-1,many,-,TRBV7-2,13,CASSLGFDTEAFF,TGTGCCAGCAGCTTAGGCTTCGACACTGAAGCTTTCTTT
TRBJ2-7,many,-,TRBV20-1,13,CSARDSDSYEQYF,TGCAGTGCTAGAGATTCGGACTCCTACGAGCAGTACTTC
TRBJ2-2,few,-,TRBV7-9,16,CAFPLLAGTNTGELFF,TGTGCCTTTCCCCTCTTAGCAGGGACTAACACCGGGGAGCTGTTTTTT
TRBJ1-2,many,-,TRBV4-3,17,CASSQDGGGGANYGYTF,TGCGCCAGCAGCCAAGATGGGGGGGGCGGAGCTAACTATGGCTACACCTTC
TRBJ2-5,-,-,TRBV6-1,14,CASSEGLAQETQYF,TGTGCCAGCAGTGAGGGACTCGCCCAAGAGACCCAGTACTTC
TRBJ2-7,many,-,TRBV7-2,16,CASSLSGPPRNYEQYF,TGTGCCAGCAGCTTATCGGGGCCCCCCAGGAACTACGAGCAGTACTTC
TRBJ2-7,many,TRBD1,TRBV6-2/TRBV6-3,15,CASSSIRTGGYEQYF,TGTGCCAGCAGTTCCATCCGGACAGGGGGCTACGAGCAGTACTTC
TRBJ1-2,-,-,TRBV12-3/TRBV12-4,12,CAISESRGGYTF,TGTGCCATCAGTGAGTCGAGGGGTGGCTACACCTTC
TRBJ2-7,many,TRBD2,TRBV9,15,CASSAGLANPYEQYF,TGTGCCAGCAGCGCCGGACTAGCCAACCCCTACGAGCAGTACTTC
TRBJ2-5,many,TRBD2,TRBV20-1,13,CSANRGGGETQYF,TGCAGTGCCAACCGGGGGGGTGGGGAGACCCAGTACTTC
TRBJ2-6,few,-,TRBV15,20,CATSRDSTYGVRSGANVLTF,TGTGCCACCAGCAGAGATTCGACTTATGGGGTGCGCTCTGGGGCCAACGTCCTGACTTTC
TRBJ2-7,few,-,TRBV5-1,13,CASSMDSFYEQYF,TGCGCCAGCAGCATGGACAGTTTCTACGAGCAGTACTTC
TRBJ2-3,many,-,TRBV6-2/TRBV6-3,10,CASGQNTQYF,TGTGCCAGCGGACAAAATACGCAGTATTTT
TRBJ1-5,-,-,TRBV19,14,CASSIQGLNQPQHF,TGTGCCAGTAGTATCCAGGGACTAAATCAGCCCCAGCATTTT
TRBJ2-7,many,-,TRBV5-1,15,CASSLATAITNEQYF,TGCGCCAGCAGCTTGGCCACAGCGATTACAAACGAGCAGTACTTC
TRBJ2-4,few,-,TRBV9,15,CASRVQGQRIPVQYF,TGTGCCAGCAGGGTTCAGGGGCAACGGATACCCGTTCAGTACTTC
TRBJ1-1,few,-,TRBV7-9,12,CASSSQNTEAFF,TGTGCCAGCAGCTCACAGAACACTGAAGCTTTCTTT